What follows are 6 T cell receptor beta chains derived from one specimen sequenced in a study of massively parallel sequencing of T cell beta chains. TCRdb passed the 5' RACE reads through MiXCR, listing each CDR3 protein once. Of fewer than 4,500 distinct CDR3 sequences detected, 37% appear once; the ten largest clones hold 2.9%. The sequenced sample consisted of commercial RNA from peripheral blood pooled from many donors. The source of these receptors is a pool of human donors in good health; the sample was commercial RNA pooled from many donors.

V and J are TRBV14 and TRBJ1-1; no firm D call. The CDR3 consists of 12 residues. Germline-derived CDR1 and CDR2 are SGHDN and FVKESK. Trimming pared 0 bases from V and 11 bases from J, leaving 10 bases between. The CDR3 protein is CASSQDDRRAFF. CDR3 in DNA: TGTGCCAGCAGCCAAGATGATCGTAGGGCTTTCTTT.

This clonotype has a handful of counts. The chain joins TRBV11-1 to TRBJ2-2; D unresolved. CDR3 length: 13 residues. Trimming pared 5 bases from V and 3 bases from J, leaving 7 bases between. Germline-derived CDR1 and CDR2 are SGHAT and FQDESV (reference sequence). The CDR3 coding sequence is TGTGCCAGCAGCCCGTGGGACACCGGGGAGCTGTTTTTT. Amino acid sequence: CASSPWDTGELFF.

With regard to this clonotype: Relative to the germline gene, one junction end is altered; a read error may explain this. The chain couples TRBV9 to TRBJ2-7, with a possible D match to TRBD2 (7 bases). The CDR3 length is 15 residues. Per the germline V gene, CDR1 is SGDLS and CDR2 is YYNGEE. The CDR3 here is CASSAHGGRSCEQYF. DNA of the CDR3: TGTGCCAGCAGCGCCCACGGGGGGCGCTCCTGCGAGCAGTACTTC.

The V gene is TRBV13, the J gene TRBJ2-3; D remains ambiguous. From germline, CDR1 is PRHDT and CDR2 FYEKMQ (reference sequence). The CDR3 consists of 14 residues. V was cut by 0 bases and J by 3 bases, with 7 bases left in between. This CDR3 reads CASSLGSATDTQYF. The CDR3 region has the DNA TGTGCCAGCAGCTTAGGGAGTGCTACAGATACGCAGTATTTT.

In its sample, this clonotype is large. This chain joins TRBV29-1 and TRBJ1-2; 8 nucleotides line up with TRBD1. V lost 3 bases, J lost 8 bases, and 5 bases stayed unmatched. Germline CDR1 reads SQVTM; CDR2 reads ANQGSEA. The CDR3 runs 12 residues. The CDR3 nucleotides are TGCAGCGTTGACCGGACAGGGCTAGGCTACACCTTC. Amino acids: CSVDRTGLGYTF. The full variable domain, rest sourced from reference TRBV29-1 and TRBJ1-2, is SAVISQKPSRDICQRGTSLTIQCQVDSQVTMMFWYRQQPGQSLTLIATANQGSEATYESGFVIDKFPISRPNLTFSTLTVSNMSPEDSSIYLCSVDRTGLGYTFGSGTRLTVV.

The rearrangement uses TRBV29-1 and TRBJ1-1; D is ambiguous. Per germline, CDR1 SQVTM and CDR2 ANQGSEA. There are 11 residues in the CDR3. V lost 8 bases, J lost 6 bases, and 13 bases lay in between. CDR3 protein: CSTNLAAEAFF. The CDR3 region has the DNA TGCAGCACCAATTTGGCGGCTGAAGCTTTCTTT.